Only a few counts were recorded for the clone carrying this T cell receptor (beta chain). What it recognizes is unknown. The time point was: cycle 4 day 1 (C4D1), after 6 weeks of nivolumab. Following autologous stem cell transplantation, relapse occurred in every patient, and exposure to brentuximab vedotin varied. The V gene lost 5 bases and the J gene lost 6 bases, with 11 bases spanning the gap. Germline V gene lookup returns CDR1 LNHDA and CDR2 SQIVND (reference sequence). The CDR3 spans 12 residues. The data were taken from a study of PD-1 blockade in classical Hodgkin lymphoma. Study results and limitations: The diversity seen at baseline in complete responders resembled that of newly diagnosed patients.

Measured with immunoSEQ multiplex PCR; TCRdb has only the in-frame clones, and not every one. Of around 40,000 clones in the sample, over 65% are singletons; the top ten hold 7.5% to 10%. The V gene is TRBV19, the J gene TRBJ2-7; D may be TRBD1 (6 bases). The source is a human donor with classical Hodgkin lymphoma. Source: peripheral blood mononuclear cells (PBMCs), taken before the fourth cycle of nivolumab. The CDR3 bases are TGTGCCAGTAGTCCGCAGGGGTGCGAGCAGTACTTC. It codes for CASSPQGCEQYF.